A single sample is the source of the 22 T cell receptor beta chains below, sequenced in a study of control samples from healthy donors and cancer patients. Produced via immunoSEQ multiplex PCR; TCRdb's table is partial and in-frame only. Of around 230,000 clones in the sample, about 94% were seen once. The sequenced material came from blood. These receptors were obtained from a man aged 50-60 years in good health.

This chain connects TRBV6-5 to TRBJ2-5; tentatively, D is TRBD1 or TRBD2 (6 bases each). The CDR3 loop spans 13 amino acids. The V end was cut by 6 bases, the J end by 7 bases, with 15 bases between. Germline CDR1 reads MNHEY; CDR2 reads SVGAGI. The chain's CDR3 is CASSGGPTGTQYF. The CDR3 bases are TGTGCCAGCAGCGGGGGCCCTACAGGGACCCAGTACTTC.

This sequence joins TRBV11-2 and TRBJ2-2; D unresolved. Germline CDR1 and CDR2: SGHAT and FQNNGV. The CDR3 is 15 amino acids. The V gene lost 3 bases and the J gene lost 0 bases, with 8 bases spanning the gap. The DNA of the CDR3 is TGTGCCAGCAGCTTTTCAGCAACGAACACCGGGGAGCTGTTTTTT. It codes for CASSFSATNTGELFF.

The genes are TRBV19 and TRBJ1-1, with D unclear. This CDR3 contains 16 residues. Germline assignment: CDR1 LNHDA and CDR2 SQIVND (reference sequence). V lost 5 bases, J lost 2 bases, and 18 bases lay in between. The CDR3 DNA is TGTGCCAGTAGTCCCACCCCCGGCAGCCGTAACACTGAAGCTTTCTTT. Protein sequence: CASSPTPGSRNTEAFF.

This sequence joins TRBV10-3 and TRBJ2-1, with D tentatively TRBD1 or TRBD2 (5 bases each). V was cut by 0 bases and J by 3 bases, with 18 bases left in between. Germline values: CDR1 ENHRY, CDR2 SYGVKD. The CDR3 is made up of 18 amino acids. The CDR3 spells CAISESTRGPEDYNEQFF. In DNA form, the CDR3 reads TGTGCCATCAGTGAGTCAACAAGGGGTCCGGAGGACTACAATGAGCAGTTCTTC.

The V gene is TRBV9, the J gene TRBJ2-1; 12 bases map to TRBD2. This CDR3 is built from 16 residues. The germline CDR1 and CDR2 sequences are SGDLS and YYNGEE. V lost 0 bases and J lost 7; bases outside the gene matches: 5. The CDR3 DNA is TGTGCCAGCAGCGTAGGTCTAGCGGGGGGGCGGAATGAGCAGTTCTTC. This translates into CASSVGLAGGRNEQFF.

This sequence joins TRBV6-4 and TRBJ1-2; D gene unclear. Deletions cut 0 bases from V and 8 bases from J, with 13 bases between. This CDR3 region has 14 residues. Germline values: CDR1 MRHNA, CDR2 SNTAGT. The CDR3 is CASSDSAVLRGYTF. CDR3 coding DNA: TGTGCCAGCAGTGACTCAGCGGTGCTGCGGGGCTACACCTTC.

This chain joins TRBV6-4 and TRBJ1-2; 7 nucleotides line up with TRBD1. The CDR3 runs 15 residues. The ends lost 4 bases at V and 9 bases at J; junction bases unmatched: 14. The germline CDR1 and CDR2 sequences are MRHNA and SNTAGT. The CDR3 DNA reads TGTGCCAGCAGTGCTGGCCCGGGAGGGGGCAATAGCTACACCTTC. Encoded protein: CASSAGPGGGNSYTF.

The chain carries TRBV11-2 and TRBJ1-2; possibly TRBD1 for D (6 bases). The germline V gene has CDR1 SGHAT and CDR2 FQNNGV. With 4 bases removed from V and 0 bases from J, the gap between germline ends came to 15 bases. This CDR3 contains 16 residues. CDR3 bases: TGTGCCAGCAGCTCCACTCGACAGGCAGCTAACTATGGCTACACCTTC. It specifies CASSSTRQAANYGYTF.

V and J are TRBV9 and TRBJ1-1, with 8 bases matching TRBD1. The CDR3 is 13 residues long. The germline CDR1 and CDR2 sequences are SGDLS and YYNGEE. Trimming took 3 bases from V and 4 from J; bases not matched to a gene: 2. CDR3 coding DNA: TGTGCCAGCAGCGATACAGGGGGCACTGAAGCTTTCTTT. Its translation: CASSDTGGTEAFF.

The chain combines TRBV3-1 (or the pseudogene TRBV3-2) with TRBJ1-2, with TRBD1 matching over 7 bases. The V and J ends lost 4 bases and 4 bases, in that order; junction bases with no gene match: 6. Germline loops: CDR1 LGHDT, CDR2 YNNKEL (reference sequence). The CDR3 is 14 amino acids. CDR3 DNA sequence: TGTGCCAGCAGCCCCTGGGACAGCACCTATGGCTACACCTTC. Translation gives CASSPWDSTYGYTF.

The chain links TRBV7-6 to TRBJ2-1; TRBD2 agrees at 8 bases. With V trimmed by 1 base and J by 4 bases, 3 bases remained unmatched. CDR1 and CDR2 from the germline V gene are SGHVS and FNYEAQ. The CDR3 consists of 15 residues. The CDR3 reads CASSLEVAGYNEQFF. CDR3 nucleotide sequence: TGTGCCAGCAGCTTAGAGGTAGCGGGGTACAATGAGCAGTTCTTC.

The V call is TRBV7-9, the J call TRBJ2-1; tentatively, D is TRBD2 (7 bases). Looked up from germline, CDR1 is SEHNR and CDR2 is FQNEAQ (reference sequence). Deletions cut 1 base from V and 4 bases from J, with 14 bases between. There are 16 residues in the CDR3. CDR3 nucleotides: TGTGCCAGCAGCTTAGTGGGGGGGGCTGGTTACAATGAGCAGTTCTTC. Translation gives CASSLVGGAGYNEQFF.

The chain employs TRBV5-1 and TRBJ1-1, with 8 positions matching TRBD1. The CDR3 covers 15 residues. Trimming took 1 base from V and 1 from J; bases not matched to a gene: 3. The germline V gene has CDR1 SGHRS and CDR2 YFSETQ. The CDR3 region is CASSLIGTGNTEAFF. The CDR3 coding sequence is TGCGCCAGCAGCTTGATTGGGACAGGGAACACTGAAGCTTTCTTT.

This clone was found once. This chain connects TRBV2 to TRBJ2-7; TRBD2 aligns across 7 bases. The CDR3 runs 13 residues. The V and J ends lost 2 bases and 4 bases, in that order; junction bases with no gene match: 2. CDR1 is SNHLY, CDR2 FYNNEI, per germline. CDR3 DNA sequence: TGTGCCAGCAGTGAAATCGGGGGGTACGAGCAGTACGTC. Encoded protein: CASSEIGGYEQYV.

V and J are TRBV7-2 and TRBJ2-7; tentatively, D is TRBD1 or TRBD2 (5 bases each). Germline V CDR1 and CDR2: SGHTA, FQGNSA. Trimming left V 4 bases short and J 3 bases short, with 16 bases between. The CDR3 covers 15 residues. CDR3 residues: CASSSLRGADYEQYF. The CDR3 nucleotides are TGTGCCAGCAGCTCGTTAAGAGGGGCGGACTACGAGCAGTACTTC.

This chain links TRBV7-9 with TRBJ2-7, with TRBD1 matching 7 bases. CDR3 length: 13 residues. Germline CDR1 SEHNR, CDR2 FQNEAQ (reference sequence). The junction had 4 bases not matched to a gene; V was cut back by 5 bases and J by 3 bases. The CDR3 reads CASSPRQGYEQYF. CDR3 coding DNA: TGTGCCAGCAGCCCGAGACAGGGCTACGAGCAGTACTTC.

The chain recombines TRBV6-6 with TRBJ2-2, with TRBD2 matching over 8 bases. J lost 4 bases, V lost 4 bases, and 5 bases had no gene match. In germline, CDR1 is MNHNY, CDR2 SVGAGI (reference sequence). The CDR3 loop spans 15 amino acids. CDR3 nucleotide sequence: TGTGCCAGCAGTTCCGGGGGGGCTGGCACCGGGGAGCTGTTTTTT. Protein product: CASSSGGAGTGELFF.

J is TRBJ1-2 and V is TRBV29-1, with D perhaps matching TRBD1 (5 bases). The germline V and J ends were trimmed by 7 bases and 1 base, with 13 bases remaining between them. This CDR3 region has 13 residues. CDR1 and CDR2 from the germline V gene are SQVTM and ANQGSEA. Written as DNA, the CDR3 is TGCAGCGGTGGGGGAGGGAGTAACTATGGCTACACCTTC. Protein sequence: CSGGGGSNYGYTF. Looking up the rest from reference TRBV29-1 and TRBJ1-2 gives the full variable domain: SAVISQKPSRDICQRGTSLTIQCQVDSQVTMMFWYRQQPGQSLTLIATANQGSEATYESGFVIDKFPISRPNLTFSTLTVSNMSPEDSSIYLCSGGGGSNYGYTFGSGTRLTVV.

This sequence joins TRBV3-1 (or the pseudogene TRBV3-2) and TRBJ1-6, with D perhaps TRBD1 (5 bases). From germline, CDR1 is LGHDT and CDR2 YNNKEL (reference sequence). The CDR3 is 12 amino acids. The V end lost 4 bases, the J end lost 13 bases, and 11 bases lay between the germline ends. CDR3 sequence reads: CASSPTGPPLHF. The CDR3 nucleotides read TGTGCCAGCAGCCCCACGGGGCCCCCCCTCCACTTT.

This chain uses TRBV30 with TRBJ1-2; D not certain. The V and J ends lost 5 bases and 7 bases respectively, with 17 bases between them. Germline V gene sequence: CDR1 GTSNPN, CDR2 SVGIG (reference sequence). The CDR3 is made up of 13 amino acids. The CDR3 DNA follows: TGTGCCTGGGCAACCGGACCAAGCTCTGGCTACACCTTC. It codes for CAWATGPSSGYTF.

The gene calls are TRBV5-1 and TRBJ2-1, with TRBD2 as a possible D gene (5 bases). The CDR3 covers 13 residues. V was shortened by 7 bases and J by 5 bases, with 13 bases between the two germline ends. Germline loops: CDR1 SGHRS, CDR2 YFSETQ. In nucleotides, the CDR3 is TGCGCCAGCCAAAAAAACGGGAACAATGAGCAGTTCTTC. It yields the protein CASQKNGNNEQFF.

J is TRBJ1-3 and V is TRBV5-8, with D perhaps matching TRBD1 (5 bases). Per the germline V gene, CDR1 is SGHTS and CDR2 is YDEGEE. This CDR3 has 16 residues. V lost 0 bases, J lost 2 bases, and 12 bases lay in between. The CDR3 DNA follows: TGTGCCAGCAGCTTGGGGGCCAGGGCTACTGGAAACACCATATATTTT. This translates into CASSLGARATGNTIYF.